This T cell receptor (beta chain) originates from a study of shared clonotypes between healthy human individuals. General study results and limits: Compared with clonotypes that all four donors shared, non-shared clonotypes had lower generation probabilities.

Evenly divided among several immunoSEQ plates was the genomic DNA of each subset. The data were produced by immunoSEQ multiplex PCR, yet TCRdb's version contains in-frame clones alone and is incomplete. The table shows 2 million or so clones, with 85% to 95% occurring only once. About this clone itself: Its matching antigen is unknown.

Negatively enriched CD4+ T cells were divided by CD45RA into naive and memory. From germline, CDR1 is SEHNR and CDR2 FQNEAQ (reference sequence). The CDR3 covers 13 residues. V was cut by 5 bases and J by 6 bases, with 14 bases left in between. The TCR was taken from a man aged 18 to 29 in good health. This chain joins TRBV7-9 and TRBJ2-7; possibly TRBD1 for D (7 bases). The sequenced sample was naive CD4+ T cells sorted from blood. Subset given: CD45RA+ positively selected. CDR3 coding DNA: TGTGCCAGCAGCGATACCCAGGGGGGCGAGCAGTACTTC. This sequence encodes CASSDTQGGEQYF. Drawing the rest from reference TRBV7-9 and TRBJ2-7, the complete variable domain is DTGVSQNPRHKITKRGQNVTFRCDPISEHNRLYWYRQTLGQGPEFLTYFQNEAQLEKSRLLSDRFSAERPKGSFSTLEIQRTEQGDSAMYLCASSDTQGGEQYFGPGTRLTVT.